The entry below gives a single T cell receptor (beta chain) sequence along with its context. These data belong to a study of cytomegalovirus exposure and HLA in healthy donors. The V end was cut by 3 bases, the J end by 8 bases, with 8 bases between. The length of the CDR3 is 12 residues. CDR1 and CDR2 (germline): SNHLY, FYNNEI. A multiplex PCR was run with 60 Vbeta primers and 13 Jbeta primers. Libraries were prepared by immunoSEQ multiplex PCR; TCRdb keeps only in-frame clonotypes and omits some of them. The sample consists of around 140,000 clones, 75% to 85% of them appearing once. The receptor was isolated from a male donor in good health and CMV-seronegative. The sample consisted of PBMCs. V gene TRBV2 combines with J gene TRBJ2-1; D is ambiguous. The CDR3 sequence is CASSEWSHEQFF. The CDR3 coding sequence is TGTGCCAGCAGTGAGTGGAGCCATGAGCAGTTCTTC.